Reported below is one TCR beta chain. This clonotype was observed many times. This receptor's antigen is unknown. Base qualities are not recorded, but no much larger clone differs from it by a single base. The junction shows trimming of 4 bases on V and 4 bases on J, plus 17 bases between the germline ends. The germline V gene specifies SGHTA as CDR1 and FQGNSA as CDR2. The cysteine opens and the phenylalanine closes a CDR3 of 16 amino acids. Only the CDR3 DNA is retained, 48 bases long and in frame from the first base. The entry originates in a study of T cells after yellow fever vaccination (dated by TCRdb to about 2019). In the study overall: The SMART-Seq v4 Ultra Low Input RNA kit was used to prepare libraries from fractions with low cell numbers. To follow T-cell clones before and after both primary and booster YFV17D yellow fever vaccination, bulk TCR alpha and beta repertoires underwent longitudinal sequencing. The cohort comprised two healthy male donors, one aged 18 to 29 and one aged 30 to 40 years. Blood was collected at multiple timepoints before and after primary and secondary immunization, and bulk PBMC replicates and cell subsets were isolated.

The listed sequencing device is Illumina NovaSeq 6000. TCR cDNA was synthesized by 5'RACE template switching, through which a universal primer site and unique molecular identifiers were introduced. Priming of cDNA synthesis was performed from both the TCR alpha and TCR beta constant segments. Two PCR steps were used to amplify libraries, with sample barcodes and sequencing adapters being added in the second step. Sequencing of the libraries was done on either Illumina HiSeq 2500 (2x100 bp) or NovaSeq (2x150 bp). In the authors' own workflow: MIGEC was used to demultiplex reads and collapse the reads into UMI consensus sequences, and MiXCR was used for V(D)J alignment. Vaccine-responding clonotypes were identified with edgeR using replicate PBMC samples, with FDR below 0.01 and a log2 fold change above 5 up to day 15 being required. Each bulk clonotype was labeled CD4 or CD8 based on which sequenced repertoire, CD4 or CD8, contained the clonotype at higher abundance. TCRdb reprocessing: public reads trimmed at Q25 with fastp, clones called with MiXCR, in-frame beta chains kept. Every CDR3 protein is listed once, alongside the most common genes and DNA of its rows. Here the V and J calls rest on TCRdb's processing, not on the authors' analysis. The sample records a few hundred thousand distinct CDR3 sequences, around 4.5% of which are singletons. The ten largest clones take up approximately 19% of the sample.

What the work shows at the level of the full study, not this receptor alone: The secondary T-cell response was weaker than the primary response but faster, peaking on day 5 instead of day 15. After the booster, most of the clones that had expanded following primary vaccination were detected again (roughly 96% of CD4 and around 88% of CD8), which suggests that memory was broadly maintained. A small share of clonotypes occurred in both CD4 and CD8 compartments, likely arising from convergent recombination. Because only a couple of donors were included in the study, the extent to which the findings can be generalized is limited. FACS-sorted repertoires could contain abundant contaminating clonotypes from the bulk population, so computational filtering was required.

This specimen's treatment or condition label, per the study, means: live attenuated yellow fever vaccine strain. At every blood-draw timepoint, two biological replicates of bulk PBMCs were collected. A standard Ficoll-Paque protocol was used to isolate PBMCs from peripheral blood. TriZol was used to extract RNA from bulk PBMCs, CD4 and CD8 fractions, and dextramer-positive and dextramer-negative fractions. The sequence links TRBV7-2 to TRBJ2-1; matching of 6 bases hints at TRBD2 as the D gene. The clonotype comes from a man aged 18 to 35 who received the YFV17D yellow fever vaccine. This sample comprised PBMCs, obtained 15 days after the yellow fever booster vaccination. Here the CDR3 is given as CASSSNMWGGYNEQFF. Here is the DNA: TGTGCCAGCAGCTCGAATATGTGGGGAGGATACAATGAGCAGTTCTTC. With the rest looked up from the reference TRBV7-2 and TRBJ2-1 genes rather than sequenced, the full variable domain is GAGVSQSPSNKVTEKGKDVELRCDPISGHTALYWYRQSLGQGLEFLIYFQGNSAPDKSGLPSDRFSAERTGGSVSTLTIQRTQQEDSAVYLCASSSNMWGGYNEQFFGPGTRLTVL.